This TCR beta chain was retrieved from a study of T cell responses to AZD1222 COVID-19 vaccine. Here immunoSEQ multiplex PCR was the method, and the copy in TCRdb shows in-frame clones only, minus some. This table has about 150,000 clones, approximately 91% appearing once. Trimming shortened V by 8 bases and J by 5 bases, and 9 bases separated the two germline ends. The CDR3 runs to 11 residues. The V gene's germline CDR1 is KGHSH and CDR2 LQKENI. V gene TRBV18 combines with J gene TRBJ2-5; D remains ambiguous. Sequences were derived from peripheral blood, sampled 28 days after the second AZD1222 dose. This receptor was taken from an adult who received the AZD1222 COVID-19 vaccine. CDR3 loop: CASGPTETQYF. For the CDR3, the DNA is TGTGCCAGCGGCCCTACTGAGACCCAGTACTTC.